The 7 T cell receptor beta chains below all came from one sample that was sequenced in a study of Ad26.COV2.S vaccination and SARS-CoV-2 variants. Clones were sequenced by immunoSEQ multiplex PCR, and TCRdb holds only the in-frame ones, with some missing. The data hold some 290,000 clones, with approximately 86% observed a single time. Treatment indicated: approximately 18 received Ad26.COV2.S at low or high dose, single or two shots; roughly five received placebo; per-sample allocation not given. Repertoires come from day 63 after the first vaccine or placebo injection. Sequencing used peripheral blood, obtained in a trial of Ad26.COV2.S vaccine versus placebo. These receptors were obtained from a person aged 18-60 years who received the Ad26.COV2.S COVID-19 vaccine or a placebo.

CDR3 sequence (DNA): TGTGCCAGCAGTTTCCAGGGAGCTGGGGCCAACGTCCTGACTTTC. Translated: CASSFQGAGANVLTF. The chain has TRBV6-2 or TRBV6-3 and TRBJ2-6, with D perhaps given as TRBD1 or TRBD2 (5 bases each). With 4 bases removed from V and 2 bases from J, the gap between germline ends came to 9 bases. Germline CDR1 is MNHEY and CDR2 is SVGEGT. The CDR3 sequence is 15 residues long.

To note about this clone: This same CDR3 is encoded by further DNA sequences in the sample. DNA of the CDR3: TGTGCCAGCAGCTTAGGGGTCGGGAGCTCTGGAAACACCATATATTTT. Residues: CASSLGVGSSGNTIYF. The chain carries TRBV7-9 and TRBJ1-3; D is ambiguous. This CDR3 comprises 16 residues. Germline loops: CDR1 SEHNR, CDR2 FQNEAQ (reference sequence). Trimming pared 1 base from V and 0 bases from J, leaving 10 bases between.

Details on this clone: The DNA is omitted, as the CDR3 cannot be located on it reliably, and the CDR3 follows TCRdb's listing. The rearrangement joins TRBV29-1 to TRBJ2-3; the table's D gene call, TRBD2, was not cross checked with the DNA. The CDR3 is 17 amino acids long, termini counted. CDR1 SQVTM and CDR2 ANQGSEA come from the germline V gene. CDR3 residues: CSVEDAVRRGSTDTQYF.

The rearrangement links TRBV28 to TRBJ2-7, with 9 bases matching TRBD1. The CDR3 is 13 amino acids. Unmatched junction bases numbered 5, after V lost 6 bases and J lost 5 bases. Germline-derived CDR1 and CDR2 are MDHEN and SYDVKM. CDR3 amino acids: CASRVGQGHEQYF. In DNA form, the CDR3 reads TGTGCCAGCAGAGTGGGACAGGGACACGAGCAGTACTTC.

This clone came up a few times. This chain connects TRBV5-1 to TRBJ1-6; 7 nucleotides agree with TRBD1. The CDR3 consists of 15 residues. The V gene end was trimmed by 4 bases and the J gene end by 8 bases; junction bases not matched to a gene: 9. Germline assignment: CDR1 SGHRS and CDR2 YFSETQ. The CDR3 here is CASSETGMYDSPLHF. CDR3 nucleotide sequence: TGCGCCAGCAGCGAGACAGGGATGTATGATTCACCCCTCCACTTT.

The chain links TRBV27 to TRBJ2-7; D gene uncertain. The V gene lost 2 bases and the J gene lost 2 bases, with 10 bases spanning the gap. The length of the CDR3 is 14 residues. Germline lookup yields CDR1 MNHEY and CDR2 SMNVEV (reference sequence). Here the CDR3 reads CASSLIGVPYEQYF. Here the CDR3 DNA reads TGTGCCAGCAGTTTAATTGGGGTTCCCTACGAGCAGTACTTC.

The chain carries TRBV7-2 and TRBJ1-5; no clear D. The length of the CDR3 is 11 residues. The V gene lost 1 base and the J gene lost 11 bases, with 6 bases spanning the gap. Germline V gene lookup returns CDR1 SGHTA and CDR2 FQGNSA. CDR3 nucleotides: TGTGCCAGCAGCTTAGACAGTTCCCAGCATTTT. Its protein product is CASSLDSSQHF.